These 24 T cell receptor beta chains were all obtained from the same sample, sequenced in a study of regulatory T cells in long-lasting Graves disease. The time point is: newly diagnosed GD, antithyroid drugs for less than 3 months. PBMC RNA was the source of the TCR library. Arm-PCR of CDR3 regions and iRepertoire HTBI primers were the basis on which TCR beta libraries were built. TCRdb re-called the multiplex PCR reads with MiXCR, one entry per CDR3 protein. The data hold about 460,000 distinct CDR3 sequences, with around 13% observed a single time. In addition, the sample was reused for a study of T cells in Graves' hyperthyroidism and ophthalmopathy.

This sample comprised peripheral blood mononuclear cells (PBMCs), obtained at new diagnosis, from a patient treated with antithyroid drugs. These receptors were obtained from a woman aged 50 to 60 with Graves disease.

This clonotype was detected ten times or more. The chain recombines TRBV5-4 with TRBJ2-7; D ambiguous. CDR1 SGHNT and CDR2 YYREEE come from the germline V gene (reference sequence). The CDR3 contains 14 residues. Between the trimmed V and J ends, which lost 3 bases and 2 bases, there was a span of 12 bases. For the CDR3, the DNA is TGTGCCAGCAGCTCCTCGGGTGGGGCCTACGAGCAGTACTTC. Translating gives CASSSSGGAYEQYF.

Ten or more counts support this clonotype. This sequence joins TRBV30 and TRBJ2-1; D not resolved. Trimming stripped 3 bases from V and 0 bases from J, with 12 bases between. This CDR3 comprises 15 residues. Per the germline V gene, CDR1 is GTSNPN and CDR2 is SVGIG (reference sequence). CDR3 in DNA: TGTGCCTGGAGCCACGGGCAGAGCTCCTACAATGAGCAGTTCTTC. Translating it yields CAWSHGQSSYNEQFF.

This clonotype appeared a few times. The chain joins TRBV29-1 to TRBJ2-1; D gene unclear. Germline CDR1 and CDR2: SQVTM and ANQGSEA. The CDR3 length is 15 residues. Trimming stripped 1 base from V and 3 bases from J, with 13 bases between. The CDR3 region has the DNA TGCAGCGTTGAAGGTTACGGTGCATTCTACAATGAGCAGTTCTTC. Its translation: CSVEGYGAFYNEQFF.

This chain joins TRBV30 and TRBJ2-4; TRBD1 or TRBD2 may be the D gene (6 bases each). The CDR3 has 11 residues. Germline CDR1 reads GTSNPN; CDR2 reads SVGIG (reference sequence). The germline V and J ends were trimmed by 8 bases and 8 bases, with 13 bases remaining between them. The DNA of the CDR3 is TGTGCCAGTTCGAGGGGGGACATTCAGTACTTC. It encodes CASSRGDIQYF.

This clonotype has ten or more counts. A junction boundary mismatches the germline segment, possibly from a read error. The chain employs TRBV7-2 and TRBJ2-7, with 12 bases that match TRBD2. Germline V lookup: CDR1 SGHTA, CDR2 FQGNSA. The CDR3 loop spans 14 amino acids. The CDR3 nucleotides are TGTGCCAGCAGCCTAGCGGGAGGGCCCTACGAGCAGTACTTC. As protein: CASSLAGGPYEQYF.

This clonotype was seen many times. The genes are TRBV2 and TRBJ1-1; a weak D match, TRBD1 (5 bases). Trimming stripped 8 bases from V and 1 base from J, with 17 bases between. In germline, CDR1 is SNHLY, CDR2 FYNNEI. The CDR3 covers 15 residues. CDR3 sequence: CASRQTPTANTEAFF. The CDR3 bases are TGTGCCAGCCGCCAGACGCCGACAGCGAACACTGAAGCTTTCTTT.

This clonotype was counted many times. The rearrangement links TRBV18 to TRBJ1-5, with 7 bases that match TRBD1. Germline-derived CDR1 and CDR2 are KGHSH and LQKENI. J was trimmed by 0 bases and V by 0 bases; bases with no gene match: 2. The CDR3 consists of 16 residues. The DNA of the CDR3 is TGTGCCAGCTCACCACCTCACAGGGGTAGCAATCAGCCCCAGCATTTT. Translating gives CASSPPHRGSNQPQHF. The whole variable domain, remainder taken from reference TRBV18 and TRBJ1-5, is NAGVMQNPRHLVRRRGQEARLRCSPMKGHSHVYWYRQLPEEGLKFMVYLQKENIIDESGMPKERFSAEFPKEGPSILRIQQVVRGDSAAYFCASSPPHRGSNQPQHFGDGTRLSIL.

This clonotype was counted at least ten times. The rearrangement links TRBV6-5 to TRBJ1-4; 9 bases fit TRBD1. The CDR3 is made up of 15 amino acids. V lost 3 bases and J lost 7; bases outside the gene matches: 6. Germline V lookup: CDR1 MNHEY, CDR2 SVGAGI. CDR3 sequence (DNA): TGTGCCAGCAGTTATAGAGGACAGGGGTTTGAAAAACTGTTTTTT. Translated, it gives CASSYRGQGFEKLFF.

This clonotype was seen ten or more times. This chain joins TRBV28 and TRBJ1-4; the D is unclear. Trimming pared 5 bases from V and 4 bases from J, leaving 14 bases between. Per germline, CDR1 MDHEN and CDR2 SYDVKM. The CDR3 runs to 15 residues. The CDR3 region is CASSPHDRDNEKLFF. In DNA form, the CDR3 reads TGTGCCAGCAGTCCCCATGATCGGGATAATGAAAAACTGTTTTTT.

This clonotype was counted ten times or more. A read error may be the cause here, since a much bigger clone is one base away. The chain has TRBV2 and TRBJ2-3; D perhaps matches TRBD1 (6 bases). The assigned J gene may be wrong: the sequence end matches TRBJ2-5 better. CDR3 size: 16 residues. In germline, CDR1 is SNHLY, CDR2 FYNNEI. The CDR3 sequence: CASRNWGQGGIEAQYF. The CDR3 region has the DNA TGTGCCAGCAGGAACTGGGGGCAGGGTGGTATAGAGGCCCAGTACTTC.

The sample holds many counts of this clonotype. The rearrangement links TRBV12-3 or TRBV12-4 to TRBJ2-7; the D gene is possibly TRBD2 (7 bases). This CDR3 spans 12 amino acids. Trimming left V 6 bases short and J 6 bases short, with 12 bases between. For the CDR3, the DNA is TGTGCCAGCAGCAGCGGGACACTCGAGCAGTACTTC. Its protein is CASSSGTLEQYF.

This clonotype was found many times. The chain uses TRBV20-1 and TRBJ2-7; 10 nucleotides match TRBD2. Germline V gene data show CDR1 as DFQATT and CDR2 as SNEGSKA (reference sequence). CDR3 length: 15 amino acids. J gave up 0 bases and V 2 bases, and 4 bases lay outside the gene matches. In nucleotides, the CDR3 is TGCAGTGCTAGACCCGGGACTAGCGACTCCTACGAGCAGTACTTC. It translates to CSARPGTSDSYEQYF.

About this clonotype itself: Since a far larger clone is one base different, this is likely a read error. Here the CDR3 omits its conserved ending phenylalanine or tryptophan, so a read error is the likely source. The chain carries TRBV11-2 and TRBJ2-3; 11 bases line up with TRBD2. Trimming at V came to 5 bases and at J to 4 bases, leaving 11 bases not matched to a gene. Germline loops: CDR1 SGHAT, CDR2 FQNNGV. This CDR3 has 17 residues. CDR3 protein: CASSHLTSGSGSDTQYL. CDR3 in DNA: TGTGCCAGCAGCCATCTTACTAGCGGGAGTGGATCAGATACGCAGTATTTA.

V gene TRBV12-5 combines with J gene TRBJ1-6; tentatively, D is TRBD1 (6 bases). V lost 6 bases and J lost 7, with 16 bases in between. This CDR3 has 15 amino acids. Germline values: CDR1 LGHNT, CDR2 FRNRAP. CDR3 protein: CASGPRDKGNSPLHF. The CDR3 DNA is TGTGCTAGTGGACCCCGGGACAAGGGGAATTCACCCCTCCACTTT.

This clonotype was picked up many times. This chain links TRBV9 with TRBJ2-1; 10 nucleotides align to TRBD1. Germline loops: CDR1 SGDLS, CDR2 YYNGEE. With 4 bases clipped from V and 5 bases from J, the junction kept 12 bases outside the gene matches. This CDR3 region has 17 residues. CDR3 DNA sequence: TGTGCCAGCAGCCCCCACCCGGGGACAGGGGTGCACAATGAGCAGTTCTTC. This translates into CASSPHPGTGVHNEQFF.

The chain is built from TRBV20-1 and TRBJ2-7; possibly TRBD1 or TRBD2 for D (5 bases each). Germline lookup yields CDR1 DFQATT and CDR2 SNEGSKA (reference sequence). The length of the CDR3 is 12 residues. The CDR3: CGASGGLYEQYF. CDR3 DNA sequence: TGCGGCGCCTCTGGGGGTTTGTACGAGCAGTACTTC.

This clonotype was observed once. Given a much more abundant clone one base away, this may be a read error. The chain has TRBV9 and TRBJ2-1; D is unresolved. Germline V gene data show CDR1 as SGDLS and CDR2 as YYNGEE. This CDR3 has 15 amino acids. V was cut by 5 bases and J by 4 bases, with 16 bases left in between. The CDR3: CASSTDLVSYNEQFF. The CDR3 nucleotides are TGTGCCAGCAGTACGGACCTCGTCTCATACAATGAGCAGTTCTTC.

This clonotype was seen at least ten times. The CDR3 region has the DNA TGTGCCAGCAGGACTAGCGGGAGACCCGGGGAGCTGTTTTTT. Amino acid sequence: CASRTSGRPGELFF. The chain joins TRBV12-3 or TRBV12-4 to TRBJ2-2; 12 nucleotides align to TRBD2. The V gene end was trimmed by 6 bases and the J gene end by 6 bases; junction bases not matched to a gene: 2. The length of the CDR3 is 14 residues.

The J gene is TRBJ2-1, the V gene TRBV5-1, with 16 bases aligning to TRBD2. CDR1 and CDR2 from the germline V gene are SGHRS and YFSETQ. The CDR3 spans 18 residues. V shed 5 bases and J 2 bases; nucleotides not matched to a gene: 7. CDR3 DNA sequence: TGCGCCAGCAGAGGTGAGGGACTAGCGGGAGGGGCCTACAATGAGCAGTTCTTC. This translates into CASRGEGLAGGAYNEQFF.

The CDR3: CASSEAPGGAHEKLFF. DNA of the CDR3: TGTGCCAGCAGTGAAGCGCCGGGGGGGGCCCATGAAAAACTGTTTTTT. This chain links TRBV2 with TRBJ1-4; weak D call: TRBD1 (6 bases). Deletions cut 0 bases from V and 6 bases from J, with 14 bases between. The germline gives CDR1 SNHLY, CDR2 FYNNEI. The CDR3 covers 16 residues.

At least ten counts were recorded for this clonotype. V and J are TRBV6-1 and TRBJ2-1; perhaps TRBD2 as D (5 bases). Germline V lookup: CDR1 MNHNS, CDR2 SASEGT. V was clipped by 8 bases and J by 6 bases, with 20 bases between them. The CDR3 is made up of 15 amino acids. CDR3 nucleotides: TGTGCCAGCTCGGTGCTAGCTATTCCCCTCAATGAGCAGTTCTTC. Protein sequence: CASSVLAIPLNEQFF.

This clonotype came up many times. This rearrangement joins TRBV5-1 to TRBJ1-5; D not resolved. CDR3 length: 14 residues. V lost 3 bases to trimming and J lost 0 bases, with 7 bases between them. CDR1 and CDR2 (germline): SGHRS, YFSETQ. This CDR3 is CASSSDGSNQPQHF. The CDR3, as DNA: TGCGCCAGCAGCTCCGACGGTAGCAATCAGCCCCAGCATTTT.

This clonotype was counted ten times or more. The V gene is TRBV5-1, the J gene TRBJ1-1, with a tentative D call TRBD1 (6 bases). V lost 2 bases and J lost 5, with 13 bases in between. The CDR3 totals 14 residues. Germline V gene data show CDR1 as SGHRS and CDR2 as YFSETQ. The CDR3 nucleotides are TGCGCCAGCAGCTTCTCAGGGGAAGAGACTGAAGCTTTCTTT. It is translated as CASSFSGEETEAFF.

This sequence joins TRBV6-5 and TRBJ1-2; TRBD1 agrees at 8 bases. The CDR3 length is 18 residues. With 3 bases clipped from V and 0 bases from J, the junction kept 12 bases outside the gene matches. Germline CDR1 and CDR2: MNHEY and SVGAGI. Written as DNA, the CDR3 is TGTGCCAGCAGTTATCAGGCGGCAGGGGGCGCGGCTAACTATGGCTACACCTTC. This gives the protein CASSYQAAGGAANYGYTF.